This T cell receptor beta chain stems from a study of blood T cells in healthy people across ages. The donors, aged about 6 to 100, were healthy Caucasians from Russia. Each sample gave at least 6 million isolated PBMCs. V was clipped by 2 bases and J by 6 bases, with 17 bases between them. This CDR3 spans 16 amino acids. Germline V gene sequence: CDR1 MGHRA, CDR2 YSYEKL. The use of a sample-barcoded 5' primer and a J-beta primer mix characterized a second PCR of 7 to 11 cycles. TCRdb re-called the 5' RACE reads through MiXCR, storing one row per CDR3 protein. The sample yields roughly 1,500,000 distinct CDR3 sequences, approximately 32% seen once.

Sample: blood. The TCR originated in a woman in her thirties in good health. The V call is TRBV4-1, the J call TRBJ2-1, with D tentatively TRBD2 (5 bases). This chain's CDR3 is CASSQPREEVGNEQFF. DNA of the CDR3: TGCGCCAGCAGCCAACCCAGAGAGGAGGTCGGCAATGAGCAGTTCTTC.